This TCR beta chain was identified during a study of shared clonotypes between healthy human individuals. Measured with immunoSEQ multiplex PCR; TCRdb has only the in-frame clones, and not every one. The data show 2 million to 2.5 million clones, about 92% seen once. This clonotype was obtained from a young man in good health. Some clones in this sample may be carry-over from other donors' samples. The sample comprised naive CD4+ T cells from PBMCs. The subset was: CD45RA+ positively selected.

CDR3 DNA sequence: TGTGCCAGCAGTTACGTTCTAGACTCTAATGAAAAACTGTTTTTT. Translation: CASSYVLDSNEKLFF. V and J are TRBV6-5 and TRBJ1-4; D call uncertain. CDR3 length: 15 amino acids. The germline V gene encodes CDR1 MNHEY and CDR2 SVGAGI. V shed 2 bases and J shed 3 bases, with 10 bases lying between them.